This TCR beta chain came from a study of blood T cell repertoires in COVID-19. In the study overall: Italy, Spain and the United States were the sources of the convalescent and acute COVID-19 samples. Sources were T cells, B-cell-depleted T cells, or PBMCs; the material itself was cDNA or gDNA.

Methods used by the authors: The authors estimated nucleated cell counts from reference gene primer amplification. Sequencing used immunoSEQ multiplex PCR; TCRdb keeps in-frame clones, though not all of them. V and J calls and clone size are those listed in that table; D and trimming were worked out from the DNA. The table includes over 120,000 clones, approximately 80% detected once. CDR1 is MNHEY, CDR2 SVGAGI, per germline. V lost 4 bases to trimming and J lost 4 bases, with 9 bases between them. The length of the CDR3 is 13 residues. The sequenced sample was peripheral blood. The sequence came from a human donor in a cohort sampled during active COVID-19. The chain uses TRBV6-5 and TRBJ2-3, with D uncertain. The CDR3, as DNA: TGTGCCAGCAGTTCCCGGAGAGCAGATACGCAGTATTTT. Amino acid sequence: CASSSRRADTQYF.